These 24 T cell receptor beta chains originate from one sample sequenced in a study of T cell responses to AZD1222 COVID-19 vaccine. This table comes from immunoSEQ multiplex PCR, and its TCRdb copy is limited to in-frame clones, with some not included. This table has some 90,000 clones, approximately 89% appearing once. This material consisted of peripheral blood, taken on day 0 of MenACWY control vaccination. These receptors all come from an adult in good health.

The rearrangement links TRBV19 to TRBJ2-7, with TRBD2 matching 9 bases. V was clipped by 5 bases and J by 4 bases; unmatched bases: 12. The CDR3 runs 16 residues. Germline V lookup: CDR1 LNHDA, CDR2 SQIVND (reference sequence). The DNA of the CDR3 is TGTGCCAGTAGTGCCTTGGCGGGAGGGCCCTCGTACGAGCAGTACTTC. Its protein is CASSALAGGPSYEQYF.

The rearrangement joins TRBV28 to TRBJ1-5; a possible D gene is TRBD1 (5 bases). V was cut by 1 base and J by 4 bases, with 14 bases left in between. There are 16 residues in the CDR3. The germline V gene encodes CDR1 MDHEN and CDR2 SYDVKM. The CDR3 DNA is TGTGCCAGCAGTTTATTAACTGGGGGAGAGAATCAGCCCCAGCATTTT. Amino acid sequence: CASSLLTGGENQPQHF.

The chain combines TRBV6-2 or TRBV6-3 with TRBJ2-7; tentative D call: TRBD2 (5 bases). CDR1 and CDR2 (germline): MNHEY, SVGEGT. The CDR3 extends over 11 amino acids. V was cut by 2 bases and J by 6 bases, with 5 bases left in between. The CDR3 DNA reads as TGTGCCAGCAGTTACAGCGGCGAGCAGTACTTC. Protein: CASSYSGEQYF.

The chain joins TRBV19 to TRBJ2-7, with 8 bases that match TRBD1. With V trimmed by 5 bases and J by 4 bases, 10 bases remained unmatched. The CDR3 covers 15 residues. Germline CDR1 is LNHDA and CDR2 is SQIVND (reference sequence). The CDR3 loop is CASSSVAGGAYEQYF. The CDR3 DNA is TGTGCCAGTAGTTCCGTTGCAGGGGGCGCGTACGAGCAGTACTTC.

The V and J genes are TRBV6-2 or TRBV6-3 and TRBJ2-7, with D unresolved. The CDR3 has 14 residues. V lost 0 bases and J lost 7, with 13 bases in between. Germline V CDR1 and CDR2: MNHEY, SVGEGT. CDR3 in amino acids: CASSYSIGQTEQYF. DNA of the CDR3: TGTGCCAGCAGTTACTCGATAGGGCAGACTGAGCAGTACTTC.

The V call is TRBV27, the J call TRBJ2-7, with 7 bases lining up with TRBD2. J gave up 3 bases and V 3 bases, and 5 bases lay outside the gene matches. Germline CDR1 reads MNHEY; CDR2 reads SMNVEV (reference sequence). The CDR3 length is 14 residues. This CDR3 reads CASSLTSSGYEQYF. Written as DNA, the CDR3 is TGTGCCAGCAGTTTGACTAGCAGTGGCTACGAGCAGTACTTC.

The J gene is TRBJ1-2, the V gene TRBV19; D ambiguous. This CDR3 is 14 amino acids long. Trimming left V 2 bases short and J 2 bases short, with 9 bases between. Per germline, CDR1 LNHDA and CDR2 SQIVND (reference sequence). CDR3 coding DNA: TGTGCCAGTAGTATAACCGGGCCGAACTATGGCTACACCTTC. Its protein product is CASSITGPNYGYTF.

This chain links TRBV6-6 with TRBJ1-5; possibly TRBD1 for D (5 bases). The CDR3 consists of 14 residues. Between the trimmed V and J ends, which lost 8 bases and 2 bases, there was a span of 13 bases. The germline V gene encodes CDR1 MNHNY and CDR2 SVGAGI (reference sequence). The CDR3 bases are TGTGCCAGCGGGGGGAGTAGTGGCAATCAGCCCCAGCATTTT. It translates to CASGGSSGNQPQHF.

The chain combines TRBV19 with TRBJ1-4, with D perhaps TRBD1 (5 bases). CDR3 length: 15 residues. The germline CDR1 and CDR2 sequences are LNHDA and SQIVND (reference sequence). The germline V and J ends were trimmed by 5 bases and 0 bases, with 10 bases remaining between them. CDR3 in amino acids: CASSSQGATNEKLFF. The CDR3 nucleotides read TGTGCCAGTAGTTCTCAGGGTGCAACTAATGAAAAACTGTTTTTT.

This clone was seen a single time. The chain is built from TRBV27 and TRBJ2-3; weak D call: TRBD2 (6 bases). CDR3 size: 13 residues. Deletions cut 8 bases from V and 4 bases from J, with 13 bases between. Germline CDR1 is MNHEY and CDR2 is SMNVEV (reference sequence). The CDR3 region has the DNA TGTGCCAGCCGGACTTGGGGGGCAGATACGCAGTATTTT. This codes for CASRTWGADTQYF.

The CDR3 sequence is CASSQINSPLHF. CDR3 in DNA: TGTGCCAGCAGCCAAATTAATTCACCCCTCCACTTT. The V and J genes are TRBV3-1 (or the pseudogene TRBV3-2) and TRBJ1-6; D is unresolved. Germline V CDR1 and CDR2: LGHDT, YNNKEL (reference sequence). The V gene lost 2 bases and the J gene lost 6 bases, with 2 bases spanning the gap. The CDR3 totals 12 residues.

This chain joins TRBV12-3 or TRBV12-4 and TRBJ1-5, with D possibly TRBD1 on 5 matching bases. CDR3 size: 12 residues. The V and J ends lost 4 bases and 5 bases respectively, with 6 bases between them. This CDR3 reads CASSWGDQPQHF. The CDR3 DNA follows: TGTGCCAGCAGTTGGGGGGATCAGCCCCAGCATTTT.

The V and J genes are TRBV5-1 and TRBJ1-6; D is undetermined. The CDR3 loop spans 14 amino acids. CDR1 and CDR2 (germline): SGHRS, YFSETQ. V was cut by 3 bases and J by 14 bases, with 18 bases left in between. The CDR3 coding sequence is TGCGCCAGCAGCTCGCGGTCTTCGGGCGTCACCCTCCACTTT. This translates into CASSSRSSGVTLHF.

This chain connects TRBV7-3 to TRBJ2-1; D is unresolved. CDR3 length equals 13 residues. In germline, CDR1 is SGHTA, CDR2 FQGTGA. Trimming removed 3 bases at V and 3 bases at J, with 6 bases between. The CDR3: CASSFDGYNEQFF. As DNA, the CDR3 is TGTGCCAGCAGCTTCGACGGCTACAATGAGCAGTTCTTC.

The rearrangement links TRBV2 to TRBJ2-5; TRBD2 matches at 12 bases. Losses at the gene ends were 7 bases for V and 2 bases for J; bases not matched to a gene: 8. Germline V lookup: CDR1 SNHLY, CDR2 FYNNEI. The CDR3 totals 16 residues. As DNA, the CDR3 is TGTGCCAGCACCGCGACTAGCGGGGGCCCTCAAGAGACCCAGTACTTC. This gives the protein CASTATSGGPQETQYF.

This chain uses TRBV19 with TRBJ1-1; tentatively, D is TRBD1 (6 bases). The CDR3 sequence is 15 residues long. Deletions cut 4 bases from V and 4 bases from J, with 16 bases between. Looked up from germline, CDR1 is LNHDA and CDR2 is SQIVND (reference sequence). The CDR3 spells CASSKQGSLATEAFF. The CDR3 region has the DNA TGTGCCAGTAGTAAACAGGGAAGTTTGGCCACTGAAGCTTTCTTT.

The chain links TRBV15 to TRBJ2-7; 7 positions agree with TRBD2. CDR1 is LNHNV, CDR2 YYDKDF, per germline (reference sequence). The CDR3 has 14 residues. V lost 1 base, J lost 4 bases, and 4 bases stayed unmatched. This CDR3 reads CATSRGLASYEQYF. CDR3 coding DNA: TGTGCCACCAGCAGAGGACTAGCTTCATACGAGCAGTACTTC.

The V call is TRBV19, the J call TRBJ1-6, with D possibly being TRBD1 (6 bases). The length of the CDR3 is 16 residues. CDR1 and CDR2 (germline): LNHDA, SQIVND (reference sequence). Trimming took off 3 bases at V and 6 bases at J, with 15 bases between the two ends. The CDR3 sequence: CASSIRGGRVNSPLHF. In DNA, the CDR3 is TGTGCCAGTAGTATCCGAGGGGGACGGGTTAATTCACCCCTCCACTTT.

This clone has just a few counts. V and J are TRBV3-1 (or the pseudogene TRBV3-2) and TRBJ1-1; no firm D call. The CDR3 spans 14 residues. In germline, CDR1 is LGHDT, CDR2 YNNKEL (reference sequence). Trimming took off 2 bases at V and 0 bases at J, with 7 bases between the two ends. The CDR3 coding sequence is TGTGCCAGCAGCCAATTCGGAGTGAACACTGAAGCTTTCTTT. Protein: CASSQFGVNTEAFF.

The chain recombines TRBV19 with TRBJ1-5; D uncertain. V was cut by 7 bases and J by 5 bases, with 9 bases left in between. This CDR3 is built from 12 residues. Germline V gene data show CDR1 as LNHDA and CDR2 as SQIVND (reference sequence). The CDR3 is CASTGYDQPQHF. CDR3 coding DNA: TGTGCCAGTACGGGGTATGATCAGCCCCAGCATTTT. The variable domain in full, completed from reference TRBV19 and TRBJ1-5, reads DGGITQSPKYLFRKEGQNVTLSCEQNLNHDAMYWYRQDPGQGLRLIYYSQIVNDFQKGDIAEGYSVSREKKESFPLTVTSAQKNPTAFYLCASTGYDQPQHFGDGTRLSIL.

The rearrangement joins TRBV6-5 to TRBJ2-7; either TRBD1 or TRBD2 may supply D (5 bases each). This CDR3 is built from 13 residues. V lost 6 bases and J lost 2, with 11 bases in between. CDR1 and CDR2 from the germline V gene are MNHEY and SVGAGI. The CDR3 spells CASSPLGAYEQYF. The CDR3 bases are TGTGCCAGCAGCCCCCTGGGGGCCTACGAGCAGTACTTC.

The V and J genes are TRBV6-5 and TRBJ1-1; D remains ambiguous. The CDR3 runs to 12 residues. Trimming shortened V by 2 bases and J by 7 bases, and 8 bases separated the two germline ends. Looked up from germline, CDR1 is MNHEY and CDR2 is SVGAGI. The CDR3 sequence is CASSYRDLEAFF. CDR3 DNA sequence: TGTGCCAGCAGTTACCGGGATCTTGAAGCTTTCTTT.

V gene TRBV28 combines with J gene TRBJ1-2; TRBD1 might be the D (5 bases). V gave up 6 bases and J gave up 2 bases, with 13 bases separating them. Looked up from germline, CDR1 is MDHEN and CDR2 is SYDVKM. The CDR3 is 14 residues long. CDR3 loop: CASREGPGNYGYTF. For the CDR3, the DNA is TGTGCCAGCAGGGAGGGGCCGGGAAACTATGGCTACACCTTC.

The chain uses TRBV3-1 (or the pseudogene TRBV3-2) and TRBJ1-2, with D possibly being TRBD1 (5 bases). The CDR3 length is 14 residues. Between the trimmed V and J ends, which lost 3 bases and 1 base, there was a span of 9 bases. Germline CDR1 and CDR2: LGHDT and YNNKEL (reference sequence). For the CDR3, the DNA is TGTGCCAGCAGCCAGGGGGGGTTTAACTATGGCTACACCTTC. Amino acids: CASSQGGFNYGYTF.